A single sample is the source of the 17 T cell receptor beta chains below, sequenced in a study of blood T cell repertoires in COVID-19. TCRdb's table, derived via immunoSEQ multiplex PCR, lists solely in-frame clones and lacks some. The profile shows a few hundred thousand clones, roughly 84% of them singletons. Sequencing input: peripheral blood. These receptors originate from a man aged 50 to 60 with active or convalescent COVID-19.

This sequence joins TRBV7-8 and TRBJ2-5; the D gene is possibly TRBD2 (5 bases). CDR1 is SGHVS, CDR2 FQNEAQ, per germline. Trimming left V 2 bases short and J 3 bases short, with 19 bases between. The CDR3 spans 17 residues. CDR3 region: CASSLRENPGPKETQYF. DNA for the CDR3: TGTGCCAGCAGCTTACGGGAAAACCCCGGACCCAAAGAGACCCAGTACTTC.

J is TRBJ2-3 and V is TRBV6-5; 7 bases agree with TRBD1. CDR1 is MNHEY and CDR2 is SVGAGI in the germline V gene. CDR3 size: 15 residues. After removal of 1 base from V and 1 base from J, the junction contained 2 bases not matched to a gene. This CDR3 is CASSYYQGGTDTQYF. The CDR3, as DNA: TGTGCCAGCAGTTACTATCAGGGGGGCACAGATACGCAGTATTTT.

This sequence joins TRBV7-9 and TRBJ1-1, with D tentatively TRBD1 (6 bases). CDR1 is SEHNR, CDR2 FQNEAQ, per germline (reference sequence). The V and J ends lost 7 bases and 11 bases respectively, with 17 bases between them. The CDR3 spans 12 residues. CDR3 sequence: CASTPGAAGAFF. As DNA, the CDR3 is TGTGCCAGCACCCCAGGGGCTGCCGGGGCTTTCTTT.

This clone was counted a single time. As DNA, the CDR3 is TGTGCCAGCAGTTCTCAGGGCTCCGGGGCCAACGTCCTGACTTTC. Its translation is CASSSQGSGANVLTF. The chain has TRBV2 and TRBJ2-6; a weak D match, TRBD1 (5 bases). The length of the CDR3 is 15 residues. The germline V gene encodes CDR1 SNHLY and CDR2 FYNNEI. Trimming pared 5 bases from V and 4 bases from J, leaving 12 bases between. Full variable domain (remainder filled in from reference TRBV2 and TRBJ2-6): EPEVTQTPSHQVTQMGQEVILRCVPISNHLYFYWYRQILGQKVEFLVSFYNNEISEKSEIFDDQFSVERPDGSNFTLKIRSTKLEDSAMYFCASSSQGSGANVLTFGAGSRLTVL.

The count of this clone is one. The V and J genes are TRBV7-9 and TRBJ2-7; D perhaps matches TRBD1 (5 bases). V was pared by 2 bases and J by 5 bases, with 13 bases between. The V gene's germline CDR1 is SEHNR and CDR2 FQNEAQ (reference sequence). The CDR3 has 14 amino acids. DNA of the CDR3: TGTGCCAGCAGCTTAAGCCAAGGGGCGGACGAGCAGTACTTC. Encoded protein: CASSLSQGADEQYF.

The rearrangement links TRBV28 to TRBJ1-1; D is unresolved. CDR1 and CDR2 from the germline V gene are MDHEN and SYDVKM. Trimming removed 1 base at V and 5 bases at J, with 11 bases between. CDR3 length: 14 residues. The CDR3 reads CASSLYGELTEAFF. CDR3 in DNA: TGTGCCAGCAGTTTATACGGGGAGTTGACTGAAGCTTTCTTT.

This clone was counted once. The V and J genes are TRBV3-1 (or the pseudogene TRBV3-2) and TRBJ2-3; D remains unclear. The germline CDR1 and CDR2 sequences are LGHDT and YNNKEL (reference sequence). The length of the CDR3 is 14 residues. The V end was cut by 4 bases, the J end by 3 bases, with 11 bases between. CDR3 sequence reads: CASSPVTDTDTQYF. CDR3 nucleotide sequence: TGTGCCAGCAGCCCCGTGACTGATACAGATACGCAGTATTTT.

The J gene is TRBJ2-3, the V gene TRBV5-1; 7 bases are a match to TRBD1. This CDR3 is built from 17 residues. The V segment lost 0 bases and the J segment 4 bases; nucleotides outside the gene matches: 11. CDR1 is SGHRS and CDR2 is YFSETQ in the germline V gene. CDR3 sequence (DNA): TGCGCCAGCAGCTTGGGAGGGGACAGCCTTATCGCAGATACGCAGTATTTT. Translating gives CASSLGGDSLIADTQYF.

The V gene is TRBV19, the J gene TRBJ1-4; D remains ambiguous. Trimming stripped 5 bases from V and 7 bases from J, with 11 bases between. This CDR3 contains 13 residues. Germline V CDR1 and CDR2: LNHDA, SQIVND (reference sequence). CDR3 sequence reads: CASSARTGEKLFF. The CDR3 DNA is TGTGCCAGTAGTGCTAGAACCGGTGAAAAACTGTTTTTT.

The V call is TRBV10-3, the J call TRBJ2-2, with 7 nucleotides matching TRBD1. Germline lookup yields CDR1 ENHRY and CDR2 SYGVKD. The CDR3 contains 14 residues. J gave up 3 bases and V 6 bases, and 4 bases lay outside the gene matches. The CDR3 DNA reads as TGTGCCATCAGGCGGCAGGGGGACACCGGGGAGCTGTTTTTT. This gives the protein CAIRRQGDTGELFF.

This chain connects TRBV19 to TRBJ1-6; D not certain. The CDR3 spans 15 residues. Germline V gene data show CDR1 as LNHDA and CDR2 as SQIVND (reference sequence). V lost 5 bases and J 7 bases, leaving 15 bases between the germline ends. The CDR3 loop is CASSPQDLGNSPLHF. CDR3 DNA sequence: TGTGCCAGTAGTCCGCAGGATCTTGGCAATTCACCCCTCCACTTT. Drawing the rest from reference TRBV19 and TRBJ1-6, the complete variable domain is DGGITQSPKYLFRKEGQNVTLSCEQNLNHDAMYWYRQDPGQGLRLIYYSQIVNDFQKGDIAEGYSVSREKKESFPLTVTSAQKNPTAFYLCASSPQDLGNSPLHFGNGTRLTVT.

The V and J genes are TRBV7-9 and TRBJ1-1; TRBD1 agrees at 7 bases. The V segment lost 5 bases and the J segment 5 bases; nucleotides outside the gene matches: 11. Germline assignment: CDR1 SEHNR and CDR2 FQNEAQ (reference sequence). The CDR3 has 15 amino acids. The CDR3 DNA reads as TGTGCCAGCAGCCCCCTCACAGGGGTGAGAACTGAAGCTTTCTTT. The encoded protein is CASSPLTGVRTEAFF.

The V call is TRBV5-1, the J call TRBJ1-5; 9 bases line up with TRBD1. V shed 5 bases and J 1 base; nucleotides not matched to a gene: 4. This CDR3 is built from 15 residues. Per germline, CDR1 SGHRS and CDR2 YFSETQ. The CDR3 coding sequence is TGCGCCAGCAGACCCACAGGGGGCAGCAATCAGCCCCAGCATTTT. It translates to CASRPTGGSNQPQHF. The complete variable domain, with remaining parts taken from reference TRBV5-1 and TRBJ1-5, reads KAGVTQTPRYLIKTRGQQVTLSCSPISGHRSVSWYQQTPGQGLQFLFEYFSETQRNKGNFPGRFSGRQFSNSRSEMNVSTLELGDSALYLCASRPTGGSNQPQHFGDGTRLSIL.

The chain has TRBV5-6 and TRBJ2-3; 14 positions match TRBD2. This CDR3 has 17 amino acids. Germline loops: CDR1 SGHDT, CDR2 YYEEEE. With V trimmed by 0 bases and J by 4 bases, 4 bases remained unmatched. CDR3 nucleotides: TGTGCCAGCAGCTTGGGGCAGACTAGCGGGGGGGCAGATACGCAGTATTTT. Amino acids: CASSLGQTSGGADTQYF. The full variable domain, its missing parts supplied by reference TRBV5-6 and TRBJ2-3, is DAGVTQSPTHLIKTRGQQVTLRCSPKSGHDTVSWYQQALGQGPQFIFQYYEEEERQRGNFPDRFSGHQFPNYSSELNVNALLLGDSALYLCASSLGQTSGGADTQYFGPGTRLTVL.

V gene TRBV2 combines with J gene TRBJ1-6; D gene ambiguous. From germline, CDR1 is SNHLY and CDR2 FYNNEI. The CDR3 consists of 15 residues. The germline V and J ends were trimmed by 2 bases and 9 bases, with 14 bases remaining between them. DNA for the CDR3: TGTGCCAGCAGTGAATCTGGAGGATTTCTTTCACCCCTCCACTTT. It is translated as CASSESGGFLSPLHF.

The CDR3 reads CASSLGGQVKTQYF. The CDR3 nucleotides read TGTGCCAGCAGTTTAGGTGGGCAGGTAAAGACCCAGTACTTC. The chain combines TRBV28 with TRBJ2-5; D gene unclear. The germline CDR1 and CDR2 sequences are MDHEN and SYDVKM. CDR3 length: 14 residues. The ends were cut back, 2 bases at V and 6 bases at J, with 13 bases in the middle.

Only one count was recorded for this clone. J is TRBJ1-2 and V is TRBV19; possibly TRBD1 for D (6 bases). CDR1 is LNHDA and CDR2 is SQIVND in the germline V gene (reference sequence). V shed 6 bases and J shed 7 bases, with 15 bases lying between them. The length of the CDR3 is 13 residues. The chain's CDR3 is CASSLTGLSGYTF. Written as DNA, the CDR3 is TGTGCCAGTAGCCTTACAGGGTTAAGTGGCTACACCTTC.